This T cell receptor beta chain emerged from a study of PD-1 blockade in classical Hodgkin lymphoma. Study-level points and caveats: Patients starting nivolumab less than 1 year after ASCT had lower diversity and were excluded from later analyses. Those achieving complete response showed baseline diversity like newly diagnosed patients.

Every patient had relapsed following autologous stem cell transplantation, and cohorts differed in brentuximab vedotin exposure. Assay used: immunoSEQ multiplex PCR; TCRdb lists only in-frame clones, some missing. The data show 45,000 to 55,000 clones, about two thirds seen once. A note on this clone: Its antigen is not identified.

CDR1 is SEHNR, CDR2 FQNEAQ, per germline (reference sequence). The length of the CDR3 is 13 residues. V was shortened by 1 base and J by 3 bases, with 7 bases between the two germline ends. The sequencing here drew on peripheral blood mononuclear cells (PBMCs), taken before the second cycle of nivolumab. The TCR was taken from a human donor with classical Hodgkin lymphoma. This chain connects TRBV7-9 to TRBJ2-7; tentative D call: TRBD2 (6 bases). The CDR3 protein is CASSLGGDYEQYF. The CDR3 DNA is TGTGCCAGCAGCTTAGGGGGGGACTACGAGCAGTACTTC.